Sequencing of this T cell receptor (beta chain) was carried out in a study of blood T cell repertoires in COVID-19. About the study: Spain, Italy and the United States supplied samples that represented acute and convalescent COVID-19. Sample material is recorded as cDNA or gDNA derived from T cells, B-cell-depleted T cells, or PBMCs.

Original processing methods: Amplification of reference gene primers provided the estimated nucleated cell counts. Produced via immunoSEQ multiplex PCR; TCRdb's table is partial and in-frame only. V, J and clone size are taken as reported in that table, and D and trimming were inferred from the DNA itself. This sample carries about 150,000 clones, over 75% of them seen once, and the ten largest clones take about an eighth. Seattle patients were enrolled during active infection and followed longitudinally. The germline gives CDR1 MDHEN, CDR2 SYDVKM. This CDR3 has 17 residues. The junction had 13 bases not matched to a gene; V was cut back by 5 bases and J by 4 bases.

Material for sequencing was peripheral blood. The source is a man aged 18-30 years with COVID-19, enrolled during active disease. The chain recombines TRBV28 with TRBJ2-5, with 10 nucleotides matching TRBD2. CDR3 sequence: CASSIPRTSGYRETQYF. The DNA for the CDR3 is TGTGCCAGCAGTATCCCAAGGACTAGCGGCTATAGAGAGACCCAGTACTTC.